This TCR beta chain derives from a study of OX40 agonist ivuxolimab in advanced cancers. Study overall: As their treatment, patients were administered ivuxolimab, an agonistic anti-OX40 (CD134) antibody. Melanoma, hepatocellular carcinoma, head and neck or renal cell cancer occurred in dose-escalation patients. The study, taken as a whole, reports: At 0.1 to 3.0 mg/kg, CD4+ and CD8+ blood T cells expanded clonally by week 6.

Baseline, cycle 4 day 1, and cycle 7 day 1 were the blood sampling points. As concerns this clone: Its antigen is currently unknown.

Libraries were prepared by immunoSEQ multiplex PCR; TCRdb keeps only in-frame clonotypes and omits some of them. The table has over 30,000 clones, nearly 95% seen once. The TCR comes from an adult with an advanced solid tumor such as melanoma, head and neck, liver or kidney cancer. Sequencing used CD4+ or CD8+ T cells sorted from blood, obtained in a trial of the OX40 agonist ivuxolimab.

The CDR3 coding sequence is TGCGCCAGCAGTGAGTGGGGCAATCAGCCCCAGCATTTT. Residues: CASSEWGNQPQHF. The rearrangement joins TRBV10-1 to TRBJ1-5; the D is unclear. CDR3 size: 13 residues. Per germline, CDR1 WNHNN and CDR2 SYGVQD (reference sequence). V was clipped by 1 base and J by 2 bases, with 3 bases between them.